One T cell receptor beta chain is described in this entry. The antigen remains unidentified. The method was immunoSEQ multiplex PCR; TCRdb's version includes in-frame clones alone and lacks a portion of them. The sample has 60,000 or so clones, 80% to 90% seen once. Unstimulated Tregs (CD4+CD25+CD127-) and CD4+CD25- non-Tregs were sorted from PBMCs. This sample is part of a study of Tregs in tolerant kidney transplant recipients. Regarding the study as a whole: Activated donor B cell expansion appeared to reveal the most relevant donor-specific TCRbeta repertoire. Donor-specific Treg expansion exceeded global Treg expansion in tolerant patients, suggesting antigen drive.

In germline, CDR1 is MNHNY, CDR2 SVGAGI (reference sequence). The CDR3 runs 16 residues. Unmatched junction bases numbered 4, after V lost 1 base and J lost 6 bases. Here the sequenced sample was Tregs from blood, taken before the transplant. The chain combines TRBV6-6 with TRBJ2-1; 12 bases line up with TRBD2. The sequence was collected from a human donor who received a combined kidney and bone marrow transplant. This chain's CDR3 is CASSYWTSGMSNEQFF. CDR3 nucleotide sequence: TGTGCCAGCAGTTACTGGACTAGCGGGATGAGCAATGAGCAGTTCTTC.